This T cell receptor beta chain was found in a study of OX40 agonist ivuxolimab in advanced cancers. Study results and limitations: Expanded clones belonging to CD8+ T cells outnumbered, on average, those of CD4+. Some nonresponders also had low normalized T-cell clonal expansion. The study observed clonal expansion of CD4+ and CD8+ blood T cells by week 6 at 0.1 to 3.0 mg/kg.

The CDR3 has 14 amino acids. Germline CDR1 is MGHRA and CDR2 is YSYEKL. The V end was cut by 0 bases, the J end by 4 bases, with 7 bases between. A remark on this clone: The antigen is undetermined.

Only in-frame clones appear in the TCRdb table, and some are missing; sequencing was by immunoSEQ multiplex PCR. The data hold about 63,000 clones, with around 88% observed a single time. The clonotype originates from an adult with an advanced solid tumor such as melanoma, head and neck, liver or kidney cancer. Sequences were derived from CD4+ or CD8+ T cells sorted from blood, sampled in a trial of the OX40 agonist ivuxolimab. The chain combines TRBV4-1 with TRBJ1-5; possible D gene TRBD1, 6 bases. CDR3 loop: CASSQERGNQPQHF. CDR3 in DNA: TGCGCCAGCAGCCAAGAGAGGGGGAATCAGCCCCAGCATTTT.